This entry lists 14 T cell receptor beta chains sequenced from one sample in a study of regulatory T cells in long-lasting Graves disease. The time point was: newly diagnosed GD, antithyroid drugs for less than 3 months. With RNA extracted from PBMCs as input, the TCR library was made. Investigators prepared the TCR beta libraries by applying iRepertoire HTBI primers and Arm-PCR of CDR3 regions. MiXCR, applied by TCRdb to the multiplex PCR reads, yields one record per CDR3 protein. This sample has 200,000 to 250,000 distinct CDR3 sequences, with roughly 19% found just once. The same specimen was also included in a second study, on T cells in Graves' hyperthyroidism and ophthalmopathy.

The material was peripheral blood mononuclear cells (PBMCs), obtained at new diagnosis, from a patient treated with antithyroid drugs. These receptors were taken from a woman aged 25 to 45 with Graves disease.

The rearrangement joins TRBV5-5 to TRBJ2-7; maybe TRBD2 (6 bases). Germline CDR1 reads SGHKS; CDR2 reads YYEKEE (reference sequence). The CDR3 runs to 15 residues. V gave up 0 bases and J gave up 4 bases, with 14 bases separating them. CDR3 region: CASSLEPGGGYEQYF. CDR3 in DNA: TGTGCCAGCAGCTTGGAGCCTGGGGGAGGATACGAGCAGTACTTC.

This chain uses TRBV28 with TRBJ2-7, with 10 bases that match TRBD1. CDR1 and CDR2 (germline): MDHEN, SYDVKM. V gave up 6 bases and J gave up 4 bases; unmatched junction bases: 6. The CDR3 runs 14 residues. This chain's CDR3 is CASRRTGGLYEQYF. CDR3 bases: TGTGCCAGCAGGAGGACAGGGGGTCTATACGAGCAGTACTTC.

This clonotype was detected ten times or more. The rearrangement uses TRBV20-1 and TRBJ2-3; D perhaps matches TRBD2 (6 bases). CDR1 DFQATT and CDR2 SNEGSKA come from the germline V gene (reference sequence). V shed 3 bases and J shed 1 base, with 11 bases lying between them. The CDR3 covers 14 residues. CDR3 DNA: TGCAGTGCTAGCTGGCCGGGGGGCACAGATACGCAGTATTTT. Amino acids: CSASWPGGTDTQYF.

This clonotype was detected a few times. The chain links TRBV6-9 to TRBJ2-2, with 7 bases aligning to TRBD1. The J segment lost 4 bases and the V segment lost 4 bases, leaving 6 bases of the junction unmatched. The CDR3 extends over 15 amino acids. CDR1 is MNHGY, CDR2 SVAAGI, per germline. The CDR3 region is CASSFLTGITGELFF. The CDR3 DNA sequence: TGTGCCAGCAGTTTCCTGACAGGGATCACCGGGGAGCTGTTTTTT.

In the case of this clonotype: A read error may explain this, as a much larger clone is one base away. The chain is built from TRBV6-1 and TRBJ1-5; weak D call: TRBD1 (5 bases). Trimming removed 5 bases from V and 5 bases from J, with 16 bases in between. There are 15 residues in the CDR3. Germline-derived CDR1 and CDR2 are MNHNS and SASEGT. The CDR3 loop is CASSRDPSGDQPQHF. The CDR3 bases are TGTGCCAGCAGTCGGGACCCCTCGGGTGATCAGCCCCAGCATTTT.

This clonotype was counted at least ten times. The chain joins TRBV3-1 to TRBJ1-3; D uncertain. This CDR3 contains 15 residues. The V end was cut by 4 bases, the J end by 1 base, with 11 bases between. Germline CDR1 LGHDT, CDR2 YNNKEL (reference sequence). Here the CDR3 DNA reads TGTGCCAGCAGCCCGGGGTCCCAGTCTGGAAACACCATATATTTT. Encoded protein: CASSPGSQSGNTIYF.

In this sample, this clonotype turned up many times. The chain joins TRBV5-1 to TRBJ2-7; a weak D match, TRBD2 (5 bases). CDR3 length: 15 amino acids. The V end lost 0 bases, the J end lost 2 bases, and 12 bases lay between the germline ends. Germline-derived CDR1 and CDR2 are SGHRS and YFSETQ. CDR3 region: CASSLAAGLAYEQYF. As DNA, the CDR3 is TGCGCCAGCAGCTTGGCCGCGGGTCTAGCCTACGAGCAGTACTTC. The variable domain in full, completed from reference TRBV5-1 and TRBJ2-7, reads KAGVTQTPRYLIKTRGQQVTLSCSPISGHRSVSWYQQTPGQGLQFLFEYFSETQRNKGNFPGRFSGRQFSNSRSEMNVSTLELGDSALYLCASSLAAGLAYEQYFGPGTRLTVT.

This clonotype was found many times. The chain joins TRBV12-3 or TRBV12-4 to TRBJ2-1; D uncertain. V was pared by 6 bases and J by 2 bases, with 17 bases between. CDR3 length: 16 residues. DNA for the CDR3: TGTGCCAGCAGCCCGTTGGGGTTTGAAGCCTACAATGAGCAGTTCTTC. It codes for CASSPLGFEAYNEQFF.

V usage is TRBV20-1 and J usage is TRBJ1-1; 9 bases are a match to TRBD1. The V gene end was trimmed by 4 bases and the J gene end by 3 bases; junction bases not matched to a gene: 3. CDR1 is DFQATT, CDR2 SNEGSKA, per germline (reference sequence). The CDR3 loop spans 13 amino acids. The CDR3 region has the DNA TGCAGTGCTATCCGGGACAGGGACACTGAAGCTTTCTTT. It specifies CSAIRDRDTEAFF.

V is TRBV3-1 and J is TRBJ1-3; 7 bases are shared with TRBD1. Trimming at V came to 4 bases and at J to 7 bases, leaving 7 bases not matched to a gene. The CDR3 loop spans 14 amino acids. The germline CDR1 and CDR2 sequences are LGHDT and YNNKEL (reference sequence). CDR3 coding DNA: TGTGCCAGCAGCCCCGACAGGGCGAGGAACACCATATATTTT. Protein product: CASSPDRARNTIYF.

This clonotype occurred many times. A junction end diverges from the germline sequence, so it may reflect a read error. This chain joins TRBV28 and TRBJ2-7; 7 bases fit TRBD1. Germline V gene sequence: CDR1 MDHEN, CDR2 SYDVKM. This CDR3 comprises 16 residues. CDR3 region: CASSLESGGFSSEQYF. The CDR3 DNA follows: TGTGCCAGCAGTTTAGAGTCAGGGGGTTTCTCCTCCGAGCAGTACTTC.

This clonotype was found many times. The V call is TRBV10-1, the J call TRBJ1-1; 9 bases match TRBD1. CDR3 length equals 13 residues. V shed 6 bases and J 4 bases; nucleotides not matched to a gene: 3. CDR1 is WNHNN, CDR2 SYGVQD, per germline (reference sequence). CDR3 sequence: CASSRDRATEAFF. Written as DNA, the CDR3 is TGCGCCAGCAGCCGGGACAGGGCCACTGAAGCTTTCTTT.

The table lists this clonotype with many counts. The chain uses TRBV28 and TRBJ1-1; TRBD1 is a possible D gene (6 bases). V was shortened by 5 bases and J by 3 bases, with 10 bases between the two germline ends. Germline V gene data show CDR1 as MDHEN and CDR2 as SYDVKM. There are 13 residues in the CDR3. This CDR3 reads CASSPRQDTEAFF. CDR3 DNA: TGTGCCAGCAGTCCGCGACAGGACACTGAAGCTTTCTTT. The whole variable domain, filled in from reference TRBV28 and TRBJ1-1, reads DVKVTQSSRYLVKRTGEKVFLECVQDMDHENMFWYRQDPGLGLRLIYFSYDVKMKEKGDIPEGYSVSREKKERFSLILESASTNQTSMYLCASSPRQDTEAFFGQGTRLTVV.

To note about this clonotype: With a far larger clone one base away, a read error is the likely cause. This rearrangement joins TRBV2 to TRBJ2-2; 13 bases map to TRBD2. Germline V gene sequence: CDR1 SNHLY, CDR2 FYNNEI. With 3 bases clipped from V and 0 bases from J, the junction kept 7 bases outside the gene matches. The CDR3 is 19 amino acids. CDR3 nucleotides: TGTGCCAGCAGTGACAATCGACTAGCGGGAGGATCGAACACCGGGGAGCTGTTTTTT. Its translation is CASSDNRLAGGSNTGELFF. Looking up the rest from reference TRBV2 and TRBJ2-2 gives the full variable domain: EPEVTQTPSHQVTQMGQEVILRCVPISNHLYFYWYRQILGQKVEFLVSFYNNEISEKSEIFDDQFSVERPDGSNFTLKIRSTKLEDSAMYFCASSDNRLAGGSNTGELFFGEGSRLTVL.